The TCR beta chain described here comes from a study of CD8 T cells in Susac syndrome. It was with random hexamers that about 0.45 to 1 ug RNA was reverse transcribed. Each CDR3 protein gets one entry after TCRdb re-called the immunoSEQ multiplex PCR reads with MiXCR. The top ten hold approximately 0.11% of the sample, which has approximately 280,000 distinct CDR3 sequences, about 88% seen once. In this sample, this clonotype turned up once. Sequencing was performed on CD8+ T cells from PBMCs. The TCR was taken from a human donor with multiple sclerosis.

As DNA, the CDR3 is TGTGCCAGCAGTTTAGTCAGGGGTGGGGGTCGGATTGGGACAGATACGCAGTATTTT. Amino acid sequence: CASSLVRGGGRIGTDTQYF. The chain has TRBV27 and TRBJ2-3; D is perhaps TRBD1 (6 bases). Trimming pared 2 bases from V and 3 bases from J, leaving 24 bases between. This CDR3 region has 19 residues. Germline assignment: CDR1 MNHEY and CDR2 SMNVEV (reference sequence).